Detailed here is one TCR beta chain. Its antigen is as yet unknown. This sample stems from a study of post-analysis software for immune sequencing data. Unique molecular identifiers had been added to the TCR beta cDNA libraries. TCRdb ran MiXCR on the PCR reads and lists one entry per CDR3 protein. Of 800,000 to 950,000 distinct CDR3 sequences in the sample, approximately 53% are singletons; the top ten hold approximately 4.5%. General study findings and limits: The authors found that F measure strongly co-clustered same-batch samples. Elevated frequency relative to controls characterized several TRBV segments in patients, TRBV5-6, TRBV5-1 and TRBV20-1 among them.

Deletions cut 1 base from V and 3 bases from J, with 8 bases between. The CDR3 extends over 13 amino acids. Germline assignment: CDR1 SGHKS and CDR2 YYEKEE (reference sequence). The receptor was isolated from a girl between 10 and 17 years old with multiple sclerosis. The source material was blood. The rearrangement uses TRBV5-5 and TRBJ2-7, with D unresolved. The CDR3 nucleotides are TGTGCCAGCAGCTTGTCCATTTTCTACGAGCAGTACTTC. Protein: CASSLSIFYEQYF.